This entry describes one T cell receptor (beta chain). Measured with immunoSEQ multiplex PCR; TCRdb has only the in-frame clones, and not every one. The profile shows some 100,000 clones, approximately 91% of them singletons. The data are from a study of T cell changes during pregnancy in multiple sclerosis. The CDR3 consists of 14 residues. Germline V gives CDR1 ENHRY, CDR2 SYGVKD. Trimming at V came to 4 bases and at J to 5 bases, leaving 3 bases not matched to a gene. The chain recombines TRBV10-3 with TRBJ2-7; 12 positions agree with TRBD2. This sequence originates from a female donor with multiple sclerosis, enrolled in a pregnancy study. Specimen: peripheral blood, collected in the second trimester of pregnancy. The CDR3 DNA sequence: TGTGCCATCAGTGGCGGGACTAGCGGGCACGAGCAGTACTTC. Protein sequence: CAISGGTSGHEQYF.